This T cell receptor (beta chain) is from a study of graft-versus-host responses after intestinal transplantation. At the level of the study: Induction with anti-thymocyte globulin, then tacrolimus and steroids for roughly 3 years, was given to all recipients.

Profiling relied on immunoSEQ multiplex PCR, and the TCRdb table lists in-frame clones only, not all of them. This table has some 96,000 clones, over 75% appearing once. The junction had 9 bases not matched to a gene; V was cut back by 0 bases and J by 1 base. This CDR3 has 19 amino acids. Germline V gene data show CDR1 as MRHNA and CDR2 as SNTAGT. On this clone itself: What it recognizes is unknown.

Findings and limits, study-wide: Levels of circulating GvH clones at their peak were associated with early post-transplant HvG declines.

This TCR derives from a human patient who received an intestinal transplant, so some T cells may come from the graft donor. Sequences were derived from PBMCs, sampled roughly 410 days after intestinal transplant. The rearrangement joins TRBV6-4 to TRBJ2-1; the match to TRBD2 covers 10 bases. CDR3 bases: TGTGCCAGCAGTGACTCGAGGGGTAGCGGGGGGCGATCCTACAATGAGCAGTTCTTC. This sequence encodes CASSDSRGSGGRSYNEQFF.